Below, one TCR beta chain is given with its context. Its specificity is not known. CDR3 size: 17 residues. Germline V CDR1 and CDR2: SGDLS, YYNGEE. Trimming cost V 0 bases and J 0 bases; bases outside gene matches: 6. Expressed TCRB transcripts were sequenced after all isolated RNA was converted to cDNA. The protocol was immunoSEQ multiplex PCR, while the TCRdb copy is restricted to in-frame clones and leaves out a portion. The sample holds some 52,000 clones, roughly 39% seen once. The data were obtained in a study of beta chain features in type 1 diabetes. Findings of the study overall: TCRB CDR3 length was moderately but significantly reduced in all four CD4+ subsets of Type 1 diabetes patients.

The chain links TRBV9 to TRBJ2-3; 8 bases are a match to TRBD2. This sequence was found in a young man with type 1 diabetes. Sequencing was carried out using Tregs from blood. This chain's CDR3 is CASSVAFSGVSTDTQYF. CDR3 bases: TGTGCCAGCAGCGTAGCCTTTAGCGGGGTTAGCACAGATACGCAGTATTTT.